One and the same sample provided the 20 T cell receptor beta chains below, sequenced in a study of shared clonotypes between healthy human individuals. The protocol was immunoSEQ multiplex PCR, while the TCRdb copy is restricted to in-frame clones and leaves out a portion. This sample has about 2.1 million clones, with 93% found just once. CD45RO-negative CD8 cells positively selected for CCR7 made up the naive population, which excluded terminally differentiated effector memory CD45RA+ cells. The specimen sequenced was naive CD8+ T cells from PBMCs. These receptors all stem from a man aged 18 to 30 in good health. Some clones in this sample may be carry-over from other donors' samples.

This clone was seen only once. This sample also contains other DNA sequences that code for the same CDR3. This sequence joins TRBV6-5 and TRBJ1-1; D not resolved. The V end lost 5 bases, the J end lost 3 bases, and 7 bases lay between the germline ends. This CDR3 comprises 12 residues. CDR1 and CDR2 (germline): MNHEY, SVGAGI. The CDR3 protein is CASSPTDTEAFF. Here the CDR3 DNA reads TGTGCCAGCAGTCCAACGGACACTGAAGCTTTCTTT.

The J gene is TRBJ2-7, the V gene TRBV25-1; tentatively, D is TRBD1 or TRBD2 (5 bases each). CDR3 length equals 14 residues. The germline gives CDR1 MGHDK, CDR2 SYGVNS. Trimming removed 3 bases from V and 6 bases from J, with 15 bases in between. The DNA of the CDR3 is TGTGCCAGCAGTGACTACCGGTTGAGGGGCGAGCAGTACTTC. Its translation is CASSDYRLRGEQYF.

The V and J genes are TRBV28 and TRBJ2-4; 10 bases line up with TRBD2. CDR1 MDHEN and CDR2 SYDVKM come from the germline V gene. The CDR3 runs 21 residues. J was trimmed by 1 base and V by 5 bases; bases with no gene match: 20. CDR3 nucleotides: TGTGCCAGCAGTATAAGTAGGGGACTAGCGAGACCCCCCTCTGCCAAAAACATTCAGTACTTC. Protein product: CASSISRGLARPPSAKNIQYF.

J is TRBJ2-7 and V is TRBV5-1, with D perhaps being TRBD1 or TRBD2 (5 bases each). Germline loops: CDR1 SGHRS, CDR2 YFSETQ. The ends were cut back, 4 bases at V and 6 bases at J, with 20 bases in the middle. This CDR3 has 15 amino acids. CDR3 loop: CASSRLTGRLGEQYF. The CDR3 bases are TGCGCCAGCAGCCGGTTGACGGGGCGGCTAGGCGAGCAGTACTTC.

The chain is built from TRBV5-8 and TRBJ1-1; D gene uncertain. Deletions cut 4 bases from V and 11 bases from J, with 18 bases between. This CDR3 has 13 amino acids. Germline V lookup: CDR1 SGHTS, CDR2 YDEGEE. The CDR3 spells CASSTLRGDGAFF. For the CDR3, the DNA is TGTGCCAGCAGCACCCTCAGAGGTGACGGGGCTTTCTTT.

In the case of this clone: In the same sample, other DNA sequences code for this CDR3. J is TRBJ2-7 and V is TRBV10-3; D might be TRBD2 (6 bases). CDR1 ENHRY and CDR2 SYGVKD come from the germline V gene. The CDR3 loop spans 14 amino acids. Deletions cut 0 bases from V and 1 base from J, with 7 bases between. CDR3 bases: TGTGCCATCAGTGAGTCGGGGGGTTCCTACGAGCAGTACTTC. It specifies CAISESGGSYEQYF.

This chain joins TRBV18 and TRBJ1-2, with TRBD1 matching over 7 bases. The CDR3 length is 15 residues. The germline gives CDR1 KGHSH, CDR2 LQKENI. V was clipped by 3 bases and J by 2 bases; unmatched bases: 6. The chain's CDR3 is CASSPGTVKNYGYTF. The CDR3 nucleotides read TGTGCCAGCTCACCGGGGACAGTGAAAAACTATGGCTACACCTTC.

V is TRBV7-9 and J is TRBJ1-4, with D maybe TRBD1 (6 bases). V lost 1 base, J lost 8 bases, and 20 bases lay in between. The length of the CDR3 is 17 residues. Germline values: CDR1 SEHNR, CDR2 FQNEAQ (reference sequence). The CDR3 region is CASSLEGVGRDREKLFF. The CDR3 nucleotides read TGTGCCAGCAGCTTAGAGGGGGTCGGGAGGGATCGAGAAAAACTGTTTTTT.

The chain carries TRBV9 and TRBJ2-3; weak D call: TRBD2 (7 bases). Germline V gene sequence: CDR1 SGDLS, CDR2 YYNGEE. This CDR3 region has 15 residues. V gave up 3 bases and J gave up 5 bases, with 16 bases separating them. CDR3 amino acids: CASSGGRGAGDTQYF. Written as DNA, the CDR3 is TGTGCCAGCAGCGGGGGTCGGGGGGCAGGAGATACGCAGTATTTT.

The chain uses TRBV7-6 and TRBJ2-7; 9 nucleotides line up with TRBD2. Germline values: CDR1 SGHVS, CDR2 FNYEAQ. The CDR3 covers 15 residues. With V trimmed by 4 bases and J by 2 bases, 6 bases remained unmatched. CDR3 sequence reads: CASSSLTSGPYEQYF. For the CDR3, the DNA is TGTGCCAGCAGCTCCCTGACTAGCGGCCCCTACGAGCAGTACTTC.

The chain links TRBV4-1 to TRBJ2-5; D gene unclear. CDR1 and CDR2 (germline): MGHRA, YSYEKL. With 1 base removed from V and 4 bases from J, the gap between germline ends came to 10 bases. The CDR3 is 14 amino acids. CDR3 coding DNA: TGCGCCAGCAGCCAAGGTGGCCGTAGAGAGACCCAGTACTTC. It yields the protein CASSQGGRRETQYF.

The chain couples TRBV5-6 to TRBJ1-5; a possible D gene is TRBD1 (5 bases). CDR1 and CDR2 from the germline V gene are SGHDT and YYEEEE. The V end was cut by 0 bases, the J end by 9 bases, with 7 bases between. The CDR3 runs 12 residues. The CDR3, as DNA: TGTGCCAGCAGCTTGGGCGGGGGGCCCCAGCATTTT. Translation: CASSLGGGPQHF.

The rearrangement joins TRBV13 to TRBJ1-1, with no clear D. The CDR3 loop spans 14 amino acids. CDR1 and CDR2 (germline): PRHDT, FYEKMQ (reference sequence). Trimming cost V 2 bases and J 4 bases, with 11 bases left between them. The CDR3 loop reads CASSLFVVGTEAFF. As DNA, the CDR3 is TGTGCCAGCAGCTTATTTGTGGTAGGCACTGAAGCTTTCTTT.

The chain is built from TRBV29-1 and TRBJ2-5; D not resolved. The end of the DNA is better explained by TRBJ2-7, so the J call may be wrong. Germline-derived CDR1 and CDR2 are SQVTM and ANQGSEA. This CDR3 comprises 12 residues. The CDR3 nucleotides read TGCAGCGTGGTCGAGACAACCCACGAGCAGTACTTC. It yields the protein CSVVETTHEQYF.

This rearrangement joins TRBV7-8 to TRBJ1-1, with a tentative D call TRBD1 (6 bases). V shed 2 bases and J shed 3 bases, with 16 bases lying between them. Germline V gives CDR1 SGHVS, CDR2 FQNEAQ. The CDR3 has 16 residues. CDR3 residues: CASSLKSHRVDTEAFF. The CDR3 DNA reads TGTGCCAGCAGCTTAAAATCGCACAGGGTGGACACTGAAGCTTTCTTT.

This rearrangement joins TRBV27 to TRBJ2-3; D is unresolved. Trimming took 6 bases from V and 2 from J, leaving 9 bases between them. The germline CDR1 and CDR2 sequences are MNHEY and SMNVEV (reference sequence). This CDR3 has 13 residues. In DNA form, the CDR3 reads TGTGCCAGCAGAGCTTCTCACACAGATACGCAGTATTTT. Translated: CASRASHTDTQYF.

In nucleotides, the CDR3 is TGTGCCAGCAGCCAAGATTTATGGTGGACAGACTCGATGAACACTGAAGCTTTCTTT. Translation gives CASSQDLWWTDSMNTEAFF. The V and J genes are TRBV4-2 and TRBJ1-1; the D gene is possibly TRBD1 (6 bases). V dropped 0 bases and J dropped 0 bases, with 20 bases sitting between them. From germline, CDR1 is LGHNA and CDR2 YNFKEQ. CDR3 length equals 19 residues.

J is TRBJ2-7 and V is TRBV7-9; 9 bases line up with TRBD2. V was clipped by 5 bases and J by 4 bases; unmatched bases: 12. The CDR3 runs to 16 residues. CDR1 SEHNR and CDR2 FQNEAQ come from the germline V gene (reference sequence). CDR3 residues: CASSPPSGRNTYEQYF. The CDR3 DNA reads TGTGCCAGCAGCCCCCCGAGCGGGAGGAATACTTACGAGCAGTACTTC.

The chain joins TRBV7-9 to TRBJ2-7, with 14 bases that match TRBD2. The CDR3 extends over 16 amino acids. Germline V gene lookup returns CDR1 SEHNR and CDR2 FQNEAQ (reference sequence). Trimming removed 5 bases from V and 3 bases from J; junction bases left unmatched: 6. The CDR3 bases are TGTGCCAGCAGCACCGGACTAGCGGGAGGAGTCTACGAGCAGTACTTC. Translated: CASSTGLAGGVYEQYF.

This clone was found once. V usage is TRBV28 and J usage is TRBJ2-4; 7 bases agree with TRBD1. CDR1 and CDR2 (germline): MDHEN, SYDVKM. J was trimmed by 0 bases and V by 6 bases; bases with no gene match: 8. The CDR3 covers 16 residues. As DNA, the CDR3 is TGTGCCAGCAGATCTTACAGGGGTCTAGCCAAAAACATTCAGTACTTC. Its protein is CASRSYRGLAKNIQYF.